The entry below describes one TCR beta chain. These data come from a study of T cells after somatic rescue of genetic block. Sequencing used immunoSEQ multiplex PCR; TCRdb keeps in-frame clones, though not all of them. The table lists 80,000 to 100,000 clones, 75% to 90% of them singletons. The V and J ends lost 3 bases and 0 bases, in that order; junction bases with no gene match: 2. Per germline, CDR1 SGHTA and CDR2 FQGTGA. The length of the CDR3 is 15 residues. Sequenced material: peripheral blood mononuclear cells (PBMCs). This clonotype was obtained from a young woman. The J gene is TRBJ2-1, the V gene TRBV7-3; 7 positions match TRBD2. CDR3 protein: CASSLTSFSYNEQFF. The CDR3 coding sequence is TGTGCCAGCAGCTTGACTAGCTTCTCCTACAATGAGCAGTTCTTC.